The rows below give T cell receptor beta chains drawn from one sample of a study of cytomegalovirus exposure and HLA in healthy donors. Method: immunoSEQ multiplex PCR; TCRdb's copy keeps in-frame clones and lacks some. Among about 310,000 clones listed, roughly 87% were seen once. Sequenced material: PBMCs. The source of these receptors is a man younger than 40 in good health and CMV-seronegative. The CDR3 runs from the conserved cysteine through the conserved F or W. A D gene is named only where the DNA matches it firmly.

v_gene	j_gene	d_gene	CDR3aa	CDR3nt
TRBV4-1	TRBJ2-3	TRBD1	CASSQLVGTGGTDTQYF	TGCGCCAGCAGCCAACTTGTCGGGACAGGGGGGACAGATACGCAGTATTTT
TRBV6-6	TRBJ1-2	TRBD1	CASSYRDRGVYGYTF	TGTGCCAGCAGTTACCGGGACAGGGGGGTCTATGGCTACACCTTC
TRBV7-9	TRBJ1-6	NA	CASSLANSSPLHF	TGTGCCAGCAGCTTAGCGAACAGTTCACCCCTCCACTTT
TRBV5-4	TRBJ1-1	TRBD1	CASSATGGTEAFF	TGTGCCAGCAGCGCCACAGGGGGGACTGAAGCTTTCTTT
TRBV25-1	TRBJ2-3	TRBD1	CASHGSLGQVEADTQYF	TGTGCCAGCCACGGCAGCCTGGGACAGGTCGAGGCAGATACGCAGTATTTT
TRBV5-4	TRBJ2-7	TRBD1	CASSLSDRASYEQYF	TGTGCCAGCAGCTTGTCGGACAGGGCTTCCTACGAGCAGTACTTC
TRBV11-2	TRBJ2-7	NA	CASSLAVDYEQYF	TGTGCCAGCAGCTTAGCGGTCGACTACGAGCAGTACTTC
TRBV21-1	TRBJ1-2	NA	CASSKVEDRAGGYTF	TGTGCCAGCAGCAAAGTGGAGGACAGGGCGGGTGGCTACACCTTC
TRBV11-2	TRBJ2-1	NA	CASSPGGYNEQFF	TGTGCCAGCAGCCCGGGCGGGTACAATGAGCAGTTCTTC
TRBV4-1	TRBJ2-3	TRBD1	CASSQVGGTGFRSGTDTQYF	TGCGCCAGCAGCCAAGTCGGCGGGACAGGGTTTCGGTCAGGCACAGATACGCAGTATTTT
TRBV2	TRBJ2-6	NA	CASRREAAGANVLTF	TGTGCCAGCAGGAGGGAGGCTGCTGGGGCCAACGTCCTGACTTTC
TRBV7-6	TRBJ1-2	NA	CASSLIGSRTNYGYTF	TGTGCCAGCAGCCTCATTGGGAGCCGAACTAACTATGGCTACACCTTC